Listed here are 21 T cell receptor beta chains from one sample, sequenced in a study of glioma-infiltrating T cells after dendritic cell vaccination. Method: immunoSEQ multiplex PCR; TCRdb's copy keeps in-frame clones and lacks some. The sample shows about 95,000 clones, roughly 84% of them seen only once. The sequencing here drew on blood, taken before dendritic cell vaccination. Receptor source: a human donor with glioblastoma.

The genes are TRBV16 and TRBJ1-1; D unclear. This CDR3 contains 14 residues. V lost 4 bases and J lost 9, with 18 bases in between. Germline CDR1 KGHSY, CDR2 FQNENV. CDR3 nucleotide sequence: TGTGCCAGCAGCCCTCCTGGATGGAGGGAACAAGCTTTCTTT. Translating it yields CASSPPGWREQAFF.

The genes are TRBV6-1 and TRBJ1-2; D might be TRBD1 (6 bases). Trimming stripped 6 bases from V and 8 bases from J, with 19 bases between. CDR1 and CDR2 (germline): MNHNS, SASEGT. The CDR3 has 14 residues. DNA for the CDR3: TGTGCCAGCAGGCGCCGGGACAATTTACGGGGCTACACCTTC. It yields the protein CASRRRDNLRGYTF.

The chain links TRBV15 to TRBJ1-3, with 7 bases lining up with TRBD1. V lost 0 bases, J lost 0 bases, and 5 bases stayed unmatched. The CDR3 runs to 17 residues. The germline CDR1 and CDR2 sequences are LNHNV and YYDKDF (reference sequence). CDR3 protein: CATSRDGGGGSGNTIYF. The CDR3 DNA sequence: TGTGCCACCAGCAGAGATGGAGGGGGCGGCTCTGGAAACACCATATATTTT.

The chain couples TRBV4-2 to TRBJ2-3; 11 nucleotides align to TRBD1. CDR3 length: 15 amino acids. Looked up from germline, CDR1 is LGHNA and CDR2 is YNFKEQ. Losses at the gene ends were 4 bases for V and 4 bases for J; bases not matched to a gene: 4. The CDR3 reads CASSPGTGGADTQYF. CDR3 nucleotide sequence: TGTGCCAGCAGCCCCGGGACAGGGGGGGCAGATACGCAGTATTTT.

The CDR3 DNA follows: TGTGCCAGTAGTACCCTCGGGACAGCCCACGAGCAGTACTTC. It specifies CASSTLGTAHEQYF. V usage is TRBV19 and J usage is TRBJ2-7; 7 nucleotides match TRBD1. The junction had 8 bases not matched to a gene; V was cut back by 4 bases and J by 5 bases. Germline V gene data show CDR1 as LNHDA and CDR2 as SQIVND (reference sequence). The CDR3 covers 14 residues.

CDR3 in DNA: TGTGCCAGCAGTTTAAGGCAGGGAAGCGCCTACGAGCAGTACTTC. Translation gives CASSLRQGSAYEQYF. This rearrangement joins TRBV27 to TRBJ2-7; the D gene is possibly TRBD1 (5 bases). Germline V gives CDR1 MNHEY, CDR2 SMNVEV (reference sequence). The CDR3 loop spans 15 amino acids. With 2 bases removed from V and 2 bases from J, the gap between germline ends came to 13 bases.

V is TRBV6-1 and J is TRBJ2-2; D gene unclear. Germline V gene data show CDR1 as MNHNS and CDR2 as SASEGT. The CDR3 runs to 13 residues. The V gene lost 10 bases and the J gene lost 0 bases, with 9 bases spanning the gap. The CDR3 sequence is CATVKPNTGELFF. The CDR3 nucleotides are TGTGCCACGGTCAAGCCGAACACCGGGGAGCTGTTTTTT.

This chain links TRBV7-2 with TRBJ2-1, with TRBD2 identical over 12 bases. V gave up 2 bases and J gave up 10 bases; unmatched junction bases: 3. The CDR3 is 14 residues long. CDR1 SGHTA and CDR2 FQGNSA come from the germline V gene. CDR3 coding DNA: TGTGCCAGCAGCTTAACTAGCGGGAGGTGGGAGCAGTTCTTC. It yields the protein CASSLTSGRWEQFF. The full variable domain, with the rest looked up from reference TRBV7-2 and TRBJ2-1, is GAGVSQSPSNKVTEKGKDVELRCDPISGHTALYWYRQSLGQGLEFLIYFQGNSAPDKSGLPSDRFSAERTGGSVSTLTIQRTQQEDSAVYLCASSLTSGRWEQFFGPGTRLTVL.

Here the CDR3 reads CASSFAGEKLFF. CDR3 nucleotides: TGTGCCAGCAGTTTCGCAGGGGAAAAACTGTTTTTT. The V and J genes are TRBV28 and TRBJ1-4; tentatively, D is TRBD1 (5 bases). V was clipped by 3 bases and J by 8 bases, with 7 bases between them. The CDR3 is made up of 12 amino acids. CDR1 is MDHEN, CDR2 SYDVKM, per germline.

The rearrangement joins TRBV10-2 to TRBJ2-7, with 7 bases lining up with TRBD2. CDR3 length: 14 amino acids. Trimming at V came to 5 bases and at J to 1 base, leaving 5 bases not matched to a gene. Germline V gene data show CDR1 as WSHSY and CDR2 as SAAADI. The CDR3 region is CASSSGIGSYEQYF. CDR3 nucleotide sequence: TGCGCCAGCAGTAGCGGGATTGGGTCCTACGAGCAGTACTTC.

This clone was seen more than once but under ten times. This chain connects TRBV2 to TRBJ2-7, with 8 bases aligning to TRBD2. CDR3 length: 15 residues. V shed 6 bases, J shed 2 bases, and the junction held 9 bases outside the gene matches. Germline V gene data show CDR1 as SNHLY and CDR2 as FYNNEI. CDR3 nucleotides: TGTGCCAGCAGATGGGAGACTAGCGTGGCCTACGAGCAGTACTTC. This translates into CASRWETSVAYEQYF.

V is TRBV28 and J is TRBJ2-7; 7 bases fit TRBD1. The CDR3 covers 13 residues. Germline CDR1 and CDR2: MDHEN and SYDVKM. V lost 1 base to trimming and J lost 6 bases; unmatched junction nucleotides: 3. The DNA of the CDR3 is TGTGCCAGCAGTTTATCCGACAGGGCCGAGCAGTACTTC. It is translated as CASSLSDRAEQYF.

This chain joins TRBV10-2 and TRBJ2-5; the match to TRBD2 covers 12 bases. The J segment lost 3 bases and the V segment lost 3 bases, leaving 8 bases of the junction unmatched. Per the germline V gene, CDR1 is WSHSY and CDR2 is SAAADI. This CDR3 has 17 amino acids. CDR3: CASSELRLAGEKETQYF. The CDR3 DNA is TGCGCCAGCAGTGAACTGCGACTAGCGGGAGAGAAAGAGACCCAGTACTTC.

This clone appeared a single time. One end of the junction fails to match germline, which may point to a read error. CDR3 nucleotides: TGTGCCATCAGTGTGGACTCCTCCAATGAGCAGTTCTTC. Protein sequence: CAISVDSSNEQFF. This chain connects TRBV10-3 to TRBJ2-1, with D possibly TRBD2 on 5 matching bases. The germline V gene encodes CDR1 ENHRY and CDR2 SYGVKD. The length of the CDR3 is 13 residues.

The chain combines TRBV20-1 with TRBJ1-2; D remains ambiguous. V gave up 2 bases and J gave up 6 bases, with 4 bases separating them. The CDR3 has 10 amino acids. The germline CDR1 and CDR2 sequences are DFQATT and SNEGSKA (reference sequence). As DNA, the CDR3 is TGCAGTGCTAGACAGGATGGCTACACCTTC. As protein: CSARQDGYTF.

The CDR3 reads CASSPERKQETQYF. The CDR3 nucleotides read TGTGCCAGCAGCCCAGAGCGGAAGCAAGAGACCCAGTACTTC. This rearrangement joins TRBV7-2 to TRBJ2-5; a weak D match, TRBD2 (5 bases). Trimming pared 5 bases from V and 2 bases from J, leaving 12 bases between. The CDR3 spans 14 residues. Germline V gives CDR1 SGHTA, CDR2 FQGNSA. Full variable domain (remainder filled in from reference TRBV7-2 and TRBJ2-5): GAGVSQSPSNKVTEKGKDVELRCDPISGHTALYWYRQSLGQGLEFLIYFQGNSAPDKSGLPSDRFSAERTGGSVSTLTIQRTQQEDSAVYLCASSPERKQETQYFGPGTRLLVL.

The chain links TRBV6-5 to TRBJ1-1; 8 bases are a match to TRBD1. This CDR3 has 16 residues. V gave up 4 bases and J gave up 0 bases; unmatched junction bases: 7. The germline CDR1 and CDR2 sequences are MNHEY and SVGAGI. The CDR3 DNA is TGTGCCAGCAGTTCCCCAGGGGGCCGGGTGAACACTGAAGCTTTCTTT. As protein: CASSSPGGRVNTEAFF.

The genes are TRBV7-6 and TRBJ1-6; no clear D. CDR1 is SGHVS and CDR2 is FNYEAQ in the germline V gene. The CDR3 runs to 14 residues. V was trimmed by 1 base and J by 8 bases, leaving 9 bases between them. The CDR3 nucleotides are TGTGCCAGCAGCTTAGGAGGATTCGATTCACCCCTCCACTTT. Protein product: CASSLGGFDSPLHF.

V gene TRBV5-1 combines with J gene TRBJ2-5; 7 bases line up with TRBD1. The junction had 4 bases not matched to a gene; V was cut back by 0 bases and J by 5 bases. CDR3 length: 14 amino acids. Germline CDR1 is SGHRS and CDR2 is YFSETQ. The CDR3 region has the DNA TGCGCCAGCAGCTTGGGGACAGGCAGGGAGACCCAGTACTTC. It encodes CASSLGTGRETQYF.

The chain joins TRBV11-3 to TRBJ1-2, with no clear D. The germline gives CDR1 SGHNT, CDR2 YENEEA. V was clipped by 1 base and J by 5 bases, with 17 bases between them. The CDR3 is 16 residues long. The CDR3 sequence is CASSLGGADSPYGYTF. DNA of the CDR3: TGTGCCAGCAGCTTAGGAGGTGCGGATAGTCCGTATGGCTACACCTTC.

The chain combines TRBV6-5 with TRBJ1-5; 8 bases are shared with TRBD1. This CDR3 has 15 amino acids. Germline V gene sequence: CDR1 MNHEY, CDR2 SVGAGI. With V trimmed by 5 bases and J by 3 bases, 6 bases remained unmatched. CDR3 amino acids: CASSPGGRVNQPQHF. The DNA of the CDR3 is TGTGCCAGCAGTCCAGGGGGCAGGGTCAATCAGCCCCAGCATTTT.